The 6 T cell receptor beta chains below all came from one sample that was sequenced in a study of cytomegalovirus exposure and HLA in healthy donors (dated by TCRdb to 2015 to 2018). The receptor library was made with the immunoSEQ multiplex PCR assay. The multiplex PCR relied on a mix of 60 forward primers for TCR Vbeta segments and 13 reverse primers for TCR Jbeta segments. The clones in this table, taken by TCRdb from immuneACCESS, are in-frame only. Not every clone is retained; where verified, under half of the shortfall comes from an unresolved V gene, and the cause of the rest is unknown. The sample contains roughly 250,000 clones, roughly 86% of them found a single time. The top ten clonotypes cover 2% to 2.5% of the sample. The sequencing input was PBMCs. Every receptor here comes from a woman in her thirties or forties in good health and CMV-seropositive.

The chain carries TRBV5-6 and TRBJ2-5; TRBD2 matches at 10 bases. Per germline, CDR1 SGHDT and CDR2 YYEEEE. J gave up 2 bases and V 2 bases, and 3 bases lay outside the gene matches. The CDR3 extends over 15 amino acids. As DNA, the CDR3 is TGTGCCAGCAGCTTCTTGACTAGCGGGCAAGAGACCCAGTACTTC. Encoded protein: CASSFLTSGQETQYF.

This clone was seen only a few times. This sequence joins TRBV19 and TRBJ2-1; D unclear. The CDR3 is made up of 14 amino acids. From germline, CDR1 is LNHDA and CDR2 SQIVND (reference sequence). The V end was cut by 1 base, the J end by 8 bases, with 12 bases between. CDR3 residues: CASSIAQNIHEQFF. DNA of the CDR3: TGTGCCAGTAGTATAGCGCAGAACATACATGAGCAGTTCTTC.

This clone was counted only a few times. The CDR3 region has the DNA TGTGCCACCAGCAGAGCGGACACAGGAAACACCATATATTTT. The encoded protein is CATSRADTGNTIYF. V and J are TRBV15 and TRBJ1-3, with D possibly being TRBD1 (5 bases). The V end was cut by 1 base, the J end by 4 bases, with 8 bases between. CDR1 and CDR2 from the germline V gene are LNHNV and YYDKDF (reference sequence). This CDR3 has 14 residues. Full variable domain (outside the CDR3, taken from reference TRBV15 and TRBJ1-3): DAMVIQNPRYQVTQFGKPVTLSCSQTLNHNVMYWYQQKSSQAPKLLFHYYDKDFNNEADTPDNFQSRRPNTSFCFLDIRSPGLGDTAMYLCATSRADTGNTIYFGEGSWLTVV.

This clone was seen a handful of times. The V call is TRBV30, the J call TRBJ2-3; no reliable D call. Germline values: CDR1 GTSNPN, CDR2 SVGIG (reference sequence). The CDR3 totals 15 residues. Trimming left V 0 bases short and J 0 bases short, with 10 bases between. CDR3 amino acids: CAWSVRASSTDTQYF. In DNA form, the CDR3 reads TGTGCCTGGAGTGTCCGAGCCTCTAGCACAGATACGCAGTATTTT.

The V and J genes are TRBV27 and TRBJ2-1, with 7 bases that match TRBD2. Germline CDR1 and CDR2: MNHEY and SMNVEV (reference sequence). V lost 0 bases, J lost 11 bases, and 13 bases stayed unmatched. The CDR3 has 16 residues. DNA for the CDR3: TGTGCCAGCAGTTTATCGCTCACGTCGGGAGGTTTTCAGCAGTTCTTC. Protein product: CASSLSLTSGGFQQFF.

CDR3 protein: CASSFRKMNTEAFF. CDR3 nucleotide sequence: TGTGCCAGCAGCTTCAGGAAGATGAACACTGAAGCTTTCTTT. The chain carries TRBV7-3 and TRBJ1-1; no definite D call. Trimming removed 3 bases at V and 0 bases at J, with 8 bases between. The length of the CDR3 is 14 residues. Germline V gives CDR1 SGHTA, CDR2 FQGTGA.